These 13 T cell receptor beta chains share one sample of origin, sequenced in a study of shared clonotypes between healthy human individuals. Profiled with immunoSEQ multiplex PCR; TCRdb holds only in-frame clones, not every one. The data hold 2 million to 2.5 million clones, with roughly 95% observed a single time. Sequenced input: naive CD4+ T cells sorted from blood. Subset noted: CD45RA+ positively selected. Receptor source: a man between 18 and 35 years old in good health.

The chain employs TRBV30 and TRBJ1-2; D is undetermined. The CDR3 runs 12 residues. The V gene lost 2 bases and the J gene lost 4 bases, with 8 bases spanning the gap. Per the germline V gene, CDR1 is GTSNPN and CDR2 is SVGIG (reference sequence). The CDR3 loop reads CAWSQSSYGYTF. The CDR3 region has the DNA TGTGCCTGGAGTCAATCGAGCTATGGCTACACCTTC.

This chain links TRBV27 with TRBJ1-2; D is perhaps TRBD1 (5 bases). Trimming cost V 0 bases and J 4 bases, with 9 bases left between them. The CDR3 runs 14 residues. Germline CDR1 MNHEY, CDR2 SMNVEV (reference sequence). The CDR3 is CASSLSQGSYGYTF. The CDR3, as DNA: TGTGCCAGCAGTTTATCGCAGGGATCCTATGGCTACACCTTC.

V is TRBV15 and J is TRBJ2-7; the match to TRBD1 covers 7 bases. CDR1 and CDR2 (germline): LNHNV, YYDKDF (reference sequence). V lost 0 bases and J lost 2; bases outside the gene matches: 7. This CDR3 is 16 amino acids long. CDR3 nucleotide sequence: TGTGCCACCAGCAGAGATCCGGGACAGACCCCCTACGAGCAGTACTTC. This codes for CATSRDPGQTPYEQYF.

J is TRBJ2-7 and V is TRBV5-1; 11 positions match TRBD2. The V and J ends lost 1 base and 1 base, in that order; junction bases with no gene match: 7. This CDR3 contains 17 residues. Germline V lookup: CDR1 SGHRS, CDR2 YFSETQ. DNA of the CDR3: TGCGCCAGCAGCTTGATAGCGGGAGGGCCGAGTTCCTACGAGCAGTACTTC. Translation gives CASSLIAGGPSSYEQYF.

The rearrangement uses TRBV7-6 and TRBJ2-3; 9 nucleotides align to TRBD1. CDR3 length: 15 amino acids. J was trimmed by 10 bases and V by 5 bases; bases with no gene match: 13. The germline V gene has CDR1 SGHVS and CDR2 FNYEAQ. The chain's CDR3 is CASSPSPDRGGAQYF. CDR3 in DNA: TGTGCCAGCAGCCCCAGCCCGGACAGGGGCGGGGCGCAGTATTTT.

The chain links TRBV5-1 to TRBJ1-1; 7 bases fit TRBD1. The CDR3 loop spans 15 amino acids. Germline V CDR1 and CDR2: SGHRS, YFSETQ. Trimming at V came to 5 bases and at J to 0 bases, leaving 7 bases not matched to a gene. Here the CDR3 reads CASRQGQGLNTEAFF. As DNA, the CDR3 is TGCGCCAGCAGACAGGGGCAGGGCCTGAACACTGAAGCTTTCTTT.

The CDR3: CASSLRGPGEKLFF. As DNA, the CDR3 is TGTGCCAGTAGTCTAAGGGGGCCGGGTGAAAAACTGTTTTTT. V is TRBV19 and J is TRBJ1-4, with TRBD1 identical over 7 bases. Trimming removed 5 bases from V and 7 bases from J; junction bases left unmatched: 7. The germline CDR1 and CDR2 sequences are LNHDA and SQIVND (reference sequence). CDR3 length equals 14 residues.

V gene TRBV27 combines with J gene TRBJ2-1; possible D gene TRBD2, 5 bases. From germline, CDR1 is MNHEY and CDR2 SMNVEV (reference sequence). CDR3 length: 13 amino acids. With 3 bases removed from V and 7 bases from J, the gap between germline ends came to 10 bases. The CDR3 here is CASSFRWENEQFF. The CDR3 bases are TGTGCCAGCAGTTTTCGATGGGAGAATGAGCAGTTCTTC.

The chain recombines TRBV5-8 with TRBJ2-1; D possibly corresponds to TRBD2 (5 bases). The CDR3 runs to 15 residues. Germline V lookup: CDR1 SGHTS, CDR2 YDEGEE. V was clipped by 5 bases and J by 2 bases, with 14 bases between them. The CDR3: CASSPRTGTYNEQFF. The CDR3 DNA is TGTGCCAGCAGTCCGCGGACCGGGACCTACAATGAGCAGTTCTTC.

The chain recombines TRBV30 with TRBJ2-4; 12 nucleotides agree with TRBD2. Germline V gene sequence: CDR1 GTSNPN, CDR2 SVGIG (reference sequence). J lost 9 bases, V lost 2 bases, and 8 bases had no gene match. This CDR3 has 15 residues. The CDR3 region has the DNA TGTGCCTGGAGTACCCTAGCGGGGGGGCCCGGCATTCAGTACTTC. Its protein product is CAWSTLAGGPGIQYF.

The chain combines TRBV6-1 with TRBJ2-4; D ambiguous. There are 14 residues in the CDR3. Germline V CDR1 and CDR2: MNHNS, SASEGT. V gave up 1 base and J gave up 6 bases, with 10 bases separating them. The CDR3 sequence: CASSEENILNIQYF. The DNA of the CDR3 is TGTGCCAGCAGTGAAGAAAATATATTAAACATTCAGTACTTC.

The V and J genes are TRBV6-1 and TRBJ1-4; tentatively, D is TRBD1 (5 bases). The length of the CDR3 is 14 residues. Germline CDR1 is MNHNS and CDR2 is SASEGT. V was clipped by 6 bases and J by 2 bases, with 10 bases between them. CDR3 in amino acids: CASSLRATNEKLFF. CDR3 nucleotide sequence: TGTGCCAGCAGCCTCAGGGCCACTAATGAAAAACTGTTTTTT.

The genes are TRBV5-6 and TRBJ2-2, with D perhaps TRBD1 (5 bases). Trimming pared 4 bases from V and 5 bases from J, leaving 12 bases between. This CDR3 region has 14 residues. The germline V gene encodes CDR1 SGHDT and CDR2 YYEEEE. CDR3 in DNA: TGTGCCAGCAGCCCAGGGATGAAGACCGGGGAGCTGTTTTTT. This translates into CASSPGMKTGELFF.